A single sample gave rise to the 18 T cell receptor beta chains below, sequenced in a study of blood T cell repertoires in COVID-19. Sequenced by immunoSEQ multiplex PCR; TCRdb stores in-frame clones only, minus some. The table includes roughly 330,000 clones, about 82% detected once. What was sequenced was peripheral blood. Receptor source: a woman between 45 and 65 years old with acute or convalescent COVID-19.

V usage is TRBV6-5 and J usage is TRBJ1-1, with D possibly being TRBD1 (6 bases). Trimming removed 2 bases at V and 5 bases at J, with 12 bases between. The CDR3 length is 14 residues. Looked up from germline, CDR1 is MNHEY and CDR2 is SVGAGI. The CDR3 nucleotides read TGTGCCAGCAGTTACGACAGGCCCGAGACTGAAGCTTTCTTT. Protein sequence: CASSYDRPETEAFF.

The J gene is TRBJ2-7, the V gene TRBV14; 10 bases agree with TRBD2. CDR1 and CDR2 (germline): SGHDN, FVKESK. The CDR3 runs to 16 residues. V was pared by 3 bases and J by 7 bases, with 12 bases of the junction left unmatched. The CDR3 DNA sequence: TGTGCCAGCAGCCATTTAGCGGGAGGAATCTCTGGGGAGCAGTACTTC. Translating it yields CASSHLAGGISGEQYF.

The chain joins TRBV19 to TRBJ1-2; TRBD1 matches 10 bases. The CDR3 is 12 amino acids. V dropped 7 bases and J dropped 10; count of bases not matched to a gene: 6. The V gene's germline CDR1 is LNHDA and CDR2 SQIVND (reference sequence). DNA of the CDR3: TGTGCCAGTACTTGGGACAGGGGCTTCTACACCTTC. It encodes CASTWDRGFYTF.

The chain is built from TRBV12-3 or TRBV12-4 and TRBJ1-2, with 8 bases fitting TRBD1. The J segment lost 3 bases and the V segment lost 5 bases, leaving 2 bases of the junction unmatched. This CDR3 is 13 amino acids long. CDR3 amino acids: CASSPTGDYGYTF. In DNA form, the CDR3 reads TGTGCCAGCAGTCCGACAGGGGACTATGGCTACACCTTC.

The chain combines TRBV15 with TRBJ1-6; 7 nucleotides match TRBD1. Unmatched junction bases numbered 3, after V lost 2 bases and J lost 5 bases. Germline values: CDR1 LNHNV, CDR2 YYDKDF (reference sequence). The CDR3 length is 15 residues. The CDR3 sequence is CATSRSQGDNSPLHF. The CDR3, as DNA: TGTGCCACCAGCAGATCCCAGGGGGATAATTCACCCCTCCACTTT.

As regards this clone: This could be a read error, since a much larger clone is one nucleotide away. The chain carries TRBV28 and TRBJ1-1; no firm D call. The V and J ends lost 5 bases and 3 bases respectively, with 4 bases between them. CDR1 is MDHEN and CDR2 is SYDVKM in the germline V gene. The CDR3 sequence is 11 residues long. CDR3 region: CASSLYTEAFF. In DNA form, the CDR3 reads TGTGCCAGCAGTCTCTACACTGAAGCTTTCTTT.

J is TRBJ1-1 and V is TRBV7-9, with TRBD1 matching 7 bases. This CDR3 comprises 14 residues. The V segment lost 6 bases and the J segment 1 base; nucleotides outside the gene matches: 5. Looked up from germline, CDR1 is SEHNR and CDR2 is FQNEAQ (reference sequence). This CDR3 is CASSKTGTNTEAFF. CDR3 coding DNA: TGTGCCAGCAGTAAGACAGGGACGAACACTGAAGCTTTCTTT. Using reference TRBV7-9 and TRBJ1-1 for the parts outside the CDR3, the full variable domain is DTGVSQNPRHKITKRGQNVTFRCDPISEHNRLYWYRQTLGQGPEFLTYFQNEAQLEKSRLLSDRFSAERPKGSFSTLEIQRTEQGDSAMYLCASSKTGTNTEAFFGQGTRLTVV.

J is TRBJ2-5 and V is TRBV9; 9 nucleotides agree with TRBD1. CDR1 is SGDLS, CDR2 YYNGEE, per germline. J was trimmed by 4 bases and V by 3 bases; bases with no gene match: 10. This CDR3 contains 16 residues. DNA of the CDR3: TGTGCCAGCAGCGCGAGAGGGGGGACAGGGCTAGAGACCCAGTACTTC. It encodes CASSARGGTGLETQYF.

This chain links TRBV14 with TRBJ2-7, with 8 bases identical to TRBD2. In germline, CDR1 is SGHDN, CDR2 FVKESK. This CDR3 spans 16 amino acids. J lost 5 bases, V lost 4 bases, and 13 bases had no gene match. The CDR3, as DNA: TGTGCCAGCAGCCGTTTCGGGGGGGCTTACGTTGACGAGCAGTACTTC. Protein sequence: CASSRFGGAYVDEQYF.

Note on this clone: The same CDR3 can be traced to other DNA sequences in this sample. The V call is TRBV18, the J call TRBJ2-7; 7 bases map to TRBD1. V gave up 3 bases and J gave up 0 bases; unmatched junction bases: 2. The germline V gene encodes CDR1 KGHSH and CDR2 LQKENI. This CDR3 region has 14 residues. CDR3 coding DNA: TGTGCCAGCTCACCTAGGGACAGCTCCTACGAGCAGTACTTC. It is translated as CASSPRDSSYEQYF.

The chain employs TRBV9 and TRBJ2-1; maybe TRBD1 (5 bases). This CDR3 contains 16 residues. In germline, CDR1 is SGDLS, CDR2 YYNGEE. V was trimmed by 0 bases and J by 3 bases, leaving 13 bases between them. The CDR3 sequence is CASSVGWAGIYNEQFF. The CDR3 DNA sequence: TGTGCCAGCAGCGTAGGATGGGCAGGGATCTACAATGAGCAGTTCTTC.

In this sample, this clone turned up a few times. The chain couples TRBV5-6 to TRBJ1-4; no clear D gene. The germline gives CDR1 SGHDT, CDR2 YYEEEE. This CDR3 region has 14 residues. V lost 0 bases and J lost 1, with 4 bases in between. For the CDR3, the DNA is TGTGCCAGCAGCTTGGGTAGAACTAATGAAAAACTGTTTTTT. It codes for CASSLGRTNEKLFF.

This rearrangement joins TRBV18 to TRBJ1-5; the D is unclear. The CDR3 has 13 residues. The germline V and J ends were trimmed by 8 bases and 4 bases, with 12 bases remaining between them. Germline loops: CDR1 KGHSH, CDR2 LQKENI. Here the CDR3 DNA reads TGTGCCAGCGCCAGCCAGACAAATCAGCCCCAGCATTTT. This gives the protein CASASQTNQPQHF. The whole variable domain, remainder taken from reference TRBV18 and TRBJ1-5, is NAGVMQNPRHLVRRRGQEARLRCSPMKGHSHVYWYRQLPEEGLKFMVYLQKENIIDESGMPKERFSAEFPKEGPSILRIQQVVRGDSAAYFCASASQTNQPQHFGDGTRLSIL.

The gene calls are TRBV6-6 and TRBJ1-6; 9 bases match TRBD1. The germline V gene encodes CDR1 MNHNY and CDR2 SVGAGI (reference sequence). Germline trimming cut 7 bases from V and 10 bases from J; bases unmatched to any gene: 11. CDR3 size: 15 residues. CDR3 amino acids: CASISGGQGSSPLHF. CDR3 coding DNA: TGTGCCAGCATCTCAGGAGGACAGGGGTCGTCACCCCTCCACTTT.

The chain is built from TRBV5-4 and TRBJ1-5; the D gene is possibly TRBD1 (5 bases). The V end lost 4 bases, the J end lost 0 bases, and 8 bases lay between the germline ends. The CDR3 covers 14 residues. Germline assignment: CDR1 SGHNT and CDR2 YYREEE (reference sequence). The DNA of the CDR3 is TGTGCCAGCAGCGAGGACATTAGCAATCAGCCCCAGCATTTT. This gives the protein CASSEDISNQPQHF. Full variable domain (rest looked up from reference TRBV5-4 and TRBJ1-5): ETGVTQSPTHLIKTRGQQVTLRCSSQSGHNTVSWYQQALGQGPQFIFQYYREEENGRGNFPPRFSGLQFPNYSSELNVNALELDDSALYLCASSEDISNQPQHFGDGTRLSIL.

This chain joins TRBV19 and TRBJ2-2, with TRBD1 as a possible D gene (5 bases). This CDR3 region has 16 residues. The V end was cut by 4 bases, the J end by 0 bases, with 12 bases between. Germline V gene lookup returns CDR1 LNHDA and CDR2 SQIVND (reference sequence). The CDR3 DNA reads TGTGCCAGTAGTAATCGACAGCGATCGAACACCGGGGAGCTGTTTTTT. Protein sequence: CASSNRQRSNTGELFF.

This clone was seen a few times. V usage is TRBV9 and J usage is TRBJ2-1; the D is unclear. CDR3 length equals 12 residues. Germline CDR1 reads SGDLS; CDR2 reads YYNGEE. With 5 bases removed from V and 4 bases from J, the gap between germline ends came to 7 bases. This CDR3 is CASSLSYNEQFF. The CDR3 DNA reads TGTGCCAGCAGTCTTTCTTACAATGAGCAGTTCTTC. Full variable domain (rest looked up from reference TRBV9 and TRBJ2-1): DSGVTQTPKHLITATGQRVTLRCSPRSGDLSVYWYQQSLDQGLQFLIQYYNGEERAKGNILERFSAQQFPDLHSELNLSSLELGDSALYFCASSLSYNEQFFGPGTRLTVL.

This sequence joins TRBV4-3 and TRBJ2-7; 10 bases line up with TRBD1. The V gene end was trimmed by 3 bases and the J gene end by 4 bases; junction bases not matched to a gene: 6. The CDR3 consists of 15 residues. Germline-derived CDR1 and CDR2 are LGHNA and YSLEER. The CDR3 loop reads CASSQVTGGGYEQYF. CDR3 bases: TGCGCCAGCAGCCAGGTGACAGGGGGCGGGTACGAGCAGTACTTC.